One and the same sample provided the 18 T cell receptor beta chains below, sequenced in a study of identical twins. TCRdb re-derived calls from the 5' RACE reads in MiXCR, one entry per CDR3 protein. Here the sample spans 430,000 or so distinct CDR3 sequences, 20% to 25% being singletons. This sample also appeared in a second study, on T cells expressing NK-cell markers.

What was sequenced was CD4+ T cells sorted from blood. These receptors were collected from a woman under 30 in good health.

There are a few counts of this clonotype. This rearrangement joins TRBV4-2 to TRBJ2-3; D unresolved. CDR3 length: 15 amino acids. V was pared by 2 bases and J by 0 bases, with 9 bases between. In germline, CDR1 is LGHNA, CDR2 YNFKEQ. The CDR3 sequence: CASSQFPPSTDTQYF. CDR3 coding DNA: TGTGCCAGCAGCCAATTCCCGCCAAGCACAGATACGCAGTATTTT.

This clonotype has just a few counts. The chain joins TRBV7-9 to TRBJ1-2; D gene ambiguous. V lost 4 bases and J 3 bases, leaving 12 bases between the germline ends. Germline values: CDR1 SEHNR, CDR2 FQNEAQ (reference sequence). There are 14 residues in the CDR3. In DNA form, the CDR3 reads TGTGCCAGCAGCTCGTTAGACGTCGACTATGGCTACACCTTC. Residues: CASSSLDVDYGYTF.

V gene TRBV5-1 combines with J gene TRBJ1-1, with 9 nucleotides matching TRBD1. The CDR3 is 14 residues long. V was clipped by 5 bases and J by 3 bases; unmatched bases: 5. Germline CDR1 and CDR2: SGHRS and YFSETQ. The chain's CDR3 is CASRLTGGDTEAFF. The CDR3 DNA follows: TGCGCCAGCAGGTTGACAGGGGGTGACACTGAAGCTTTCTTT.

This clonotype showed up just a few times. The chain combines TRBV5-1 with TRBJ2-3; the D is unclear. This CDR3 is built from 11 residues. Deletions cut 3 bases from V and 5 bases from J, with 4 bases between. Germline lookup yields CDR1 SGHRS and CDR2 YFSETQ. For the CDR3, the DNA is TGCGCCAGCAGCTCAGAAGATACGCAGTATTTT. Translation: CASSSEDTQYF.

This clonotype was seen ten or more times. The rearrangement uses TRBV9 and TRBJ2-7; TRBD1 matches at 8 bases. V dropped 4 bases and J dropped 3; count of bases not matched to a gene: 6. Germline V gene data show CDR1 as SGDLS and CDR2 as YYNGEE. The CDR3 is 14 amino acids. The CDR3 DNA reads TGTGCCAGCAGCCGGGGGACAGGCTACTACGAGCAGTACTTC. Translated, it gives CASSRGTGYYEQYF.

The sample holds a few counts of this clonotype. The chain combines TRBV2 with TRBJ1-2, with D maybe TRBD1 (6 bases). Trimming removed 5 bases from V and 3 bases from J, with 13 bases in between. The CDR3 is 14 residues long. Germline CDR1 is SNHLY and CDR2 is FYNNEI. CDR3 region: CASSPNRADYGYTF. Written as DNA, the CDR3 is TGTGCCAGCAGTCCTAACAGGGCTGACTATGGCTACACCTTC.

This clonotype has ten or more counts. V gene TRBV18 combines with J gene TRBJ2-3, with a weak D call TRBD2 (6 bases). The CDR3 length is 13 residues. V was cut by 8 bases and J by 3 bases, with 12 bases left in between. CDR1 and CDR2 from the germline V gene are KGHSH and LQKENI. The CDR3 sequence is CASSPRGTDTQYF. CDR3 bases: TGTGCCAGCAGTCCTCGGGGGACAGATACGCAGTATTTT.

The chain links TRBV2 to TRBJ1-1, with 8 bases aligning to TRBD1. CDR3 size: 15 residues. V lost 6 bases to trimming and J lost 1 base; unmatched junction nucleotides: 7. Per the germline V gene, CDR1 is SNHLY and CDR2 is FYNNEI. The CDR3 spells CASRDRTGTNTEAFF. CDR3 bases: TGTGCCAGCAGAGATCGGACAGGGACGAACACTGAAGCTTTCTTT. The full variable domain, rest sourced from reference TRBV2 and TRBJ1-1, is EPEVTQTPSHQVTQMGQEVILRCVPISNHLYFYWYRQILGQKVEFLVSFYNNEISEKSEIFDDQFSVERPDGSNFTLKIRSTKLEDSAMYFCASRDRTGTNTEAFFGQGTRLTVV.

This chain joins TRBV5-5 and TRBJ2-2; the D gene is possibly TRBD1 (6 bases). The length of the CDR3 is 15 residues. V was trimmed by 4 bases and J by 0 bases, leaving 10 bases between them. The V gene's germline CDR1 is SGHKS and CDR2 YYEKEE (reference sequence). CDR3 amino acids: CASSTGHSNTGELFF. The CDR3 DNA sequence: TGTGCCAGCAGCACGGGACACTCGAACACCGGGGAGCTGTTTTTT.

This chain connects TRBV5-1 to TRBJ2-1; 12 nucleotides match TRBD2. CDR3 length equals 16 residues. V was pared by 4 bases and J by 5 bases, with 7 bases of the junction left unmatched. Germline V gives CDR1 SGHRS, CDR2 YFSETQ. For the CDR3, the DNA is TGCGCCAGCAGCAGAAGACTAGCGGGAGTCAACAATGAGCAGTTCTTC. Its protein is CASSRRLAGVNNEQFF.

This sequence joins TRBV24-1 and TRBJ2-3; 7 bases align to TRBD2. Per germline, CDR1 KGHDR and CDR2 SFDVKD. The CDR3 contains 16 residues. With 3 bases clipped from V and 0 bases from J, the junction kept 5 bases outside the gene matches. The CDR3 reads CATSDPGTTSTDTQYF. The CDR3 DNA is TGTGCCACCAGTGATCCCGGGACTACTAGCACAGATACGCAGTATTTT.

The genes are TRBV10-3 and TRBJ2-5, with 11 nucleotides matching TRBD2. Germline lookup yields CDR1 ENHRY and CDR2 SYGVKD. Trimming at V came to 2 bases and at J to 3 bases, leaving 11 bases not matched to a gene. This CDR3 spans 18 amino acids. The CDR3 is CAISETSGSTSSKETQYF. The CDR3 DNA reads as TGTGCCATCAGTGAGACTAGCGGGAGTACCAGTTCGAAAGAGACCCAGTACTTC.

This sequence joins TRBV29-1 and TRBJ2-7, with D maybe TRBD1 (5 bases). CDR1 SQVTM and CDR2 ANQGSEA come from the germline V gene. V lost 6 bases and J lost 3, with 21 bases in between. There are 15 residues in the CDR3. The DNA of the CDR3 is TGCAGCGTGGCGCCCCAGGGAATCGAGAACTACGAGCAGTACTTC. This gives the protein CSVAPQGIENYEQYF.

The rearrangement uses TRBV9 and TRBJ1-4, with unresolved D. The germline gives CDR1 SGDLS, CDR2 YYNGEE. The CDR3 length is 15 residues. Trimming stripped 0 bases from V and 5 bases from J, with 11 bases between. In DNA form, the CDR3 reads TGTGCCAGCAGCGTAGCTCCACATATCAATGAAAAACTGTTTTTT. Protein sequence: CASSVAPHINEKLFF.

This clonotype appeared a few times. V gene TRBV11-1 combines with J gene TRBJ2-7; D is perhaps TRBD1 or TRBD2 (5 bases each). V dropped 1 base and J dropped 5 bases, with 30 bases sitting between them. The CDR3 contains 20 residues. CDR1 and CDR2 from the germline V gene are SGHAT and FQDESV (reference sequence). CDR3 coding DNA: TGTGCCAGCAGCTTAGGCCCTTCCGGGACCCGGAGGAGTAGGAGCCACGAGCAGTACTTC. It specifies CASSLGPSGTRRSRSHEQYF.

The gene calls are TRBV5-1 and TRBJ1-1, with unresolved D. The CDR3 covers 15 residues. Germline V CDR1 and CDR2: SGHRS, YFSETQ. Trimming removed 1 base at V and 1 base at J, with 11 bases between. The CDR3 loop reads CASSLLGSKNTEAFF. CDR3 coding DNA: TGCGCCAGCAGCTTGTTGGGAAGCAAGAACACTGAAGCTTTCTTT.

This clonotype was counted many times. This rearrangement joins TRBV11-2 to TRBJ1-6; D unresolved. There are 15 residues in the CDR3. Per germline, CDR1 SGHAT and CDR2 FQNNGV. The V and J ends lost 7 bases and 10 bases respectively, with 20 bases between them. CDR3 protein: CASTLRHPEFSPLHF. In DNA, the CDR3 is TGTGCCAGCACCCTTAGACACCCCGAGTTCTCACCCCTCCACTTT.

This clonotype was observed a handful of times. In DNA form, the CDR3 reads TGCAGTGCCGTACAGGGGTTTGGGGGGAGGAGCACTGAAGCTTTCTTT. As protein: CSAVQGFGGRSTEAFF. The V call is TRBV20-1, the J call TRBJ1-1; 7 positions agree with TRBD1. Germline loops: CDR1 DFQATT, CDR2 SNEGSKA (reference sequence). This CDR3 is 16 amino acids long. Trimming at V came to 6 bases and at J to 4 bases, leaving 17 bases not matched to a gene.